This is a list of T cell receptor beta chains from one sample in a study of identical twins. TCRdb fed the 5' RACE reads into MiXCR, producing one record per CDR3 protein. The sample lists 200,000 to 250,000 distinct CDR3 sequences, about 6.7% seen once, with about 15% in the top ten. These same records also appear under a second study, on T cells expressing NK-cell markers.

Sequencing input: CD8+ T cells sorted from blood. Receptor source: a young woman in good health. The CDR3 runs from the conserved cysteine through the conserved F or W. A D gene is named only where the DNA matches it firmly. Clone sizes are given selectively: once, few, many, or a class where the clone is expanded.

J gene	clone size	D gene	V gene	CDR3 protein	CDR3 DNA
TRBJ2-1	few	TRBD1	TRBV5-1	CASSSGQGDNEQFF	TGCGCCAGCAGCTCGGGACAGGGTGACAATGAGCAGTTCTTC
TRBJ2-7	many	-	TRBV20-1	CSAEGGGSYEQYF	TGCAGTGCCGAGGGAGGGGGATCCTACGAGCAGTACTTC
TRBJ1-2	few	TRBD1	TRBV7-2	CASSLARGHRGYTF	TGTGCCAGCAGCTTAGCCAGGGGGCATAGGGGCTACACCTTC
TRBJ1-1	many	-	TRBV29-1	CSSRQMNTEAFF	TGCAGCTCCAGACAAATGAACACTGAAGCTTTCTTT
TRBJ1-6	many	-	TRBV27	CARRETPYNSPLHF	TGTGCCAGGAGGGAAACACCCTATAATTCACCCCTCCACTTT
TRBJ2-2	-	-	TRBV4-1	CASSQTRLQGELFF	TGCGCCAGCAGCCAGACTAGACTGCAGGGGGAGCTGTTTTTT
TRBJ2-1	many	TRBD2	TRBV11-2	CASSLVYGGASEQFF	TGTGCCAGCAGCTTAGTATACGGGGGGGCCAGTGAGCAGTTCTTC
TRBJ2-7	many	-	TRBV15	CATSRFSGEQYF	TGTGCCACCAGCAGATTCTCGGGGGAGCAGTACTTC
TRBJ1-1	few	-	TRBV21-1	CASSAGQTMNTEAFF	TGTGCCAGCAGCGCCGGACAGACGATGAACACTGAAGCTTTCTTT
TRBJ2-1	-	TRBD2	TRBV19	CASSAGVYNEQFF	TGTGCCAGTAGCGCGGGGGTCTACAATGAGCAGTTCTTC
TRBJ1-1	-	-	TRBV10-3	CAISESVGARQNTEAFF	TGTGCCATCAGTGAGTCGGTTGGGGCCCGGCAGAACACTGAAGCTTTCTTT
TRBJ2-5	-	TRBD2	TRBV20-1	CSAHPGLGETQYF	TGCAGTGCTCATCCGGGACTAGGAGAGACCCAGTACTTC
TRBJ2-7	-	-	TRBV20-1	CSARDLRGVRAYEQYF	TGCAGTGCTAGAGATCTGAGGGGGGTGAGGGCCTACGAGCAGTACTTC
TRBJ2-1	many	TRBD2	TRBV6-5	CASSYEAGRFNEQFF	TGTGCCAGCAGTTACGAAGCGGGGCGGTTCAATGAGCAGTTCTTC
TRBJ1-4	many	-	TRBV12-3/TRBV12-4	CASRGGYTEKLFF	TGTGCCAGCAGGGGGGGTTACACTGAAAAACTGTTTTTT
TRBJ2-7	few	-	TRBV14	CASSQEGSGSHYEQYF	TGTGCCAGCAGCCAAGAAGGGAGCGGTAGTCACTACGAGCAGTACTTC
TRBJ1-1	few	TRBD1	TRBV7-8	CASSFNPTGEGAFF	TGTGCCAGCAGCTTTAACCCGACAGGGGAGGGAGCTTTCTTT
TRBJ1-4	few	TRBD1	TRBV25-1	CASSRPGQLNEKLFF	TGTGCCAGCAGTCGCCCGGGACAGTTGAATGAAAAACTGTTTTTT
TRBJ2-3	few	-	TRBV12-5	CASGLPQGLSTDTQYF	TGTGCTAGTGGTTTGCCCCAAGGACTAAGCACAGATACGCAGTATTTT
TRBJ2-1	few	TRBD2	TRBV7-7	CASSYGTSGNNEQFF	TGTGCCAGCAGCTATGGGACTAGCGGGAACAATGAGCAGTTCTTC
TRBJ2-1	-	TRBD2	TRBV24-1	CATSLGVSSGRDEQFF	TGTGCCACCAGCCTAGGAGTTTCTAGCGGGAGAGATGAGCAGTTCTTC
TRBJ2-1	-	TRBD2	TRBV30	CAWRATWTRAYNEQFF	TGTGCCTGGAGAGCCACTTGGACTAGAGCCTACAATGAGCAGTTCTTC
TRBJ1-1	-	-	TRBV5-6	CASSLIGGVEGTEAFF	TGTGCCAGCAGCCTAATTGGTGGTGTGGAGGGAACTGAAGCTTTCTTT
TRBJ2-1	many	TRBD2	TRBV7-2	CASSSLAGGQFF	TGTGCCAGCAGTTCTTTAGCGGGAGGGCAGTTCTTC
TRBJ2-7	many	-	TRBV20-1	CSARARGSYEQYF	TGCAGTGCCAGAGCTAGGGGCTCCTACGAGCAGTACTTC
TRBJ2-3	many	-	TRBV5-1	CASSLRREADTQYF	TGCGCCAGCAGCTTAAGAAGGGAGGCAGATACGCAGTATTTT
TRBJ1-1	few	-	TRBV7-9	CASSQGPDEAFF	TGTGCCAGCAGTCAAGGACCGGATGAAGCTTTCTTT
TRBJ2-1	many	-	TRBV7-9	CASSQINRREQFF	TGTGCCAGCAGCCAAATTAATAGGCGTGAGCAGTTCTTC
TRBJ2-1	few	-	TRBV11-2	CASSTPHEQFF	TGTGCCAGCAGCACCCCCCATGAGCAGTTCTTC
TRBJ2-1	many	-	TRBV7-9	CASKRADNEQFF	TGTGCCAGCAAAAGGGCCGACAATGAGCAGTTCTTC
TRBJ2-5	-	-	TRBV6-1	CASSDGAEETQYF	TGTGCCAGCAGTGACGGAGCTGAGGAGACCCAGTACTTC
TRBJ2-2	few	-	TRBV7-8	CASSQRGGVLGSGELFF	TGTGCCAGCAGCCAAAGGGGGGGCGTTCTTGGGTCCGGGGAGCTGTTTTTT
TRBJ2-7	-	-	TRBV7-2	CASSFETYEQYF	TGTGCCAGCAGCTTCGAGACGTACGAGCAGTACTTC
TRBJ1-2	-	-	TRBV27	CASSLRGDTTLYGYTF	TGTGCCAGCAGTTTACGAGGGGACACCACTCTCTATGGCTACACCTTC
TRBJ1-1	many	-	TRBV12-3/TRBV12-4	CASSLRMNTEAFF	TGTGCCAGCAGTTTAAGGATGAACACTGAAGCTTTCTTT
TRBJ2-3	-	-	TRBV12-3/TRBV12-4	CASGAGALGTQYF	TGTGCCAGCGGAGCGGGCGCCCTTGGTACGCAGTATTTT
TRBJ1-2	many	-	TRBV14	CASSQGQARGYTF	TGTGCCAGCAGCCAAGGACAAGCTAGAGGCTACACCTTC
TRBJ2-7	many	TRBD2	TRBV3-1	CASSRSGGPLDEQYF	TGTGCCAGCAGCCGATCGGGAGGACCCCTCGACGAGCAGTACTTC
TRBJ2-1	-	TRBD2	TRBV19	CASKTSGGRHNEQFF	TGTGCCAGTAAAACTAGCGGGGGGCGACACAATGAGCAGTTCTTC
TRBJ1-1	-	-	TRBV2	CASSEVAGRTEAFF	TGTGCCAGCAGTGAAGTGGCAGGGAGGACTGAAGCTTTCTTT
TRBJ2-1	-	TRBD2	TRBV6-5	CASSYSRGGLNEQFF	TGTGCCAGCAGTTACTCGCGGGGGGGTCTCAATGAGCAGTTCTTC
TRBJ2-3	few	-	TRBV5-5	CASSPLGGAGDTQYF	TGTGCCAGCAGCCCTTTGGGGGGGGCCGGGGATACGCAGTATTTT
TRBJ2-1	-	TRBD1	TRBV5-4	CASSQGDSAINEQFF	TGTGCCAGCAGCCAAGGGGACAGCGCGATCAATGAGCAGTTCTTC
TRBJ2-7	few	TRBD1	TRBV20-1	CSAATGSYEQYF	TGCAGTGCGGCGACAGGGTCCTACGAGCAGTACTTC
TRBJ2-1	few	TRBD1	TRBV9	CASSALGQERNEQFF	TGTGCCAGCAGCGCCCTCGGACAGGAACGCAATGAGCAGTTCTTC
TRBJ1-2	few	-	TRBV12-3/TRBV12-4	CASSLIRSSNYGYTF	TGTGCCAGCAGTTTGATTCGCAGTTCTAACTATGGCTACACCTTC